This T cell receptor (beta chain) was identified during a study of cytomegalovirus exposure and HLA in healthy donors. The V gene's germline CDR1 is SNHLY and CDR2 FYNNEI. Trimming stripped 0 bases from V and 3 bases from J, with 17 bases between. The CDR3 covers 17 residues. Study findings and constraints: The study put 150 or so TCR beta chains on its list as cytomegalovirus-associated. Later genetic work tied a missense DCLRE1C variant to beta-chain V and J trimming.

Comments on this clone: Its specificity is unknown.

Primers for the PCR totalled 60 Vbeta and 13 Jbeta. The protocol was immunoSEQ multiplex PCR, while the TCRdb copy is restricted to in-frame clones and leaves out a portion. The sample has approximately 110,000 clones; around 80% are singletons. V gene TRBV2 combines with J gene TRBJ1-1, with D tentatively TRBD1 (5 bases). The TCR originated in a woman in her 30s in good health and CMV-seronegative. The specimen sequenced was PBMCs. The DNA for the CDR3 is TGTGCCAGCAGTGAAGCGCTTCGGGGGATCGGGGACACTGAAGCTTTCTTT. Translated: CASSEALRGIGDTEAFF. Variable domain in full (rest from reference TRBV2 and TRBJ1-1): EPEVTQTPSHQVTQMGQEVILRCVPISNHLYFYWYRQILGQKVEFLVSFYNNEISEKSEIFDDQFSVERPDGSNFTLKIRSTKLEDSAMYFCASSEALRGIGDTEAFFGQGTRLTVV.